Below, 2 T cell receptor beta chains from the same sample are listed, as sequenced in a study of T cell responses to AZD1222 COVID-19 vaccine. Clones were sequenced by immunoSEQ multiplex PCR, and TCRdb holds only the in-frame ones, with some missing. The sample lists around 160,000 clones, about 90% seen once, with under 4% in the top ten. The sample consisted of peripheral blood, taken 28 days after the second AZD1222 dose. These receptor sequences come from an adult who received the AZD1222 COVID-19 vaccine.

This sequence joins TRBV20-1 and TRBJ1-2; 7 positions match TRBD1. The J segment lost 4 bases and the V segment lost 4 bases, leaving 12 bases of the junction unmatched. CDR1 and CDR2 from the germline V gene are DFQATT and SNEGSKA (reference sequence). This CDR3 spans 15 amino acids. CDR3 in amino acids: CSATDRALGGYGYTF. The CDR3 nucleotides are TGCAGTGCTACTGACAGGGCCCTAGGCGGCTATGGCTACACCTTC.

The chain has TRBV18 and TRBJ2-7, with D uncertain. This CDR3 contains 14 residues. CDR1 is KGHSH, CDR2 LQKENI, per germline. Trimming left V 2 bases short and J 3 bases short, with 11 bases between. CDR3 sequence (DNA): TGTGCCAGCTCACCAGACGGATGGGGCTACGAGCAGTACTTC. The encoded protein is CASSPDGWGYEQYF.